A single sample gave rise to the 30 T cell receptor beta chains below, sequenced in a study of shared clonotypes between healthy human individuals. Clones were sequenced by immunoSEQ multiplex PCR, and TCRdb holds only the in-frame ones, with some missing. This sample carries 2 million to 2.5 million clones, approximately 93% of them seen once, and the ten largest clones take approximately 0.4%. The sequencing input was naive CD4+ T cells from PBMCs. Stated subset: CD45RA+ positively selected. These receptors all come from a man aged 18 to 30 in good health. Some clones in this sample may be carry-over from other donors' samples.

The CDR3 sequence is CASTKWMGVENTGELFF. In DNA, the CDR3 is TGTGCCAGTACCAAATGGATGGGGGTGGAGAACACCGGGGAGCTGTTTTTT. The chain links TRBV19 to TRBJ2-2; tentatively, D is TRBD1 or TRBD2 (5 bases each). The germline V gene has CDR1 LNHDA and CDR2 SQIVND (reference sequence). V was cut by 7 bases and J by 1 base, with 19 bases left in between. The CDR3 totals 17 residues.

The chain recombines TRBV6-1 with TRBJ2-7; either TRBD1 or TRBD2 may fit D (5 bases each). Per the germline V gene, CDR1 is MNHNS and CDR2 is SASEGT. The CDR3 contains 13 residues. The V end lost 10 bases, the J end lost 4 bases, and 17 bases lay between the germline ends. The DNA for the CDR3 is TGTGCCACCGGGGCGAGGTCTCGTTACGAGCAGTACTTC. Translation: CATGARSRYEQYF.

The genes are TRBV2 and TRBJ2-7; D is ambiguous. CDR1 is SNHLY and CDR2 is FYNNEI in the germline V gene. Trimming took 6 bases from V and 2 from J, leaving 8 bases between them. The length of the CDR3 is 12 residues. CDR3 bases: TGTGCCAGCAGACCGACTGCCTACGAGCAGTACTTC. It codes for CASRPTAYEQYF.

The genes are TRBV6-5 and TRBJ1-2; D possibly corresponds to TRBD1 (6 bases). The CDR3 sequence is 13 residues long. V was trimmed by 5 bases and J by 8 bases, leaving 15 bases between them. Germline V gene lookup returns CDR1 MNHEY and CDR2 SVGAGI. The CDR3 coding sequence is TGTGCCAGCAGTGACAGGTCGGTCCTGGGCTACACCTTC. Protein sequence: CASSDRSVLGYTF.

The rearrangement uses TRBV18 and TRBJ2-1, with TRBD1 matching over 9 bases. The ends lost 6 bases at V and 6 bases at J; junction bases unmatched: 0. The germline gives CDR1 KGHSH, CDR2 LQKENI. The length of the CDR3 is 12 residues. CDR3 DNA sequence: TGTGCCAGCTCGGACAGGGGCAATGAGCAGTTCTTC. Translated, it gives CASSDRGNEQFF.

This chain links TRBV27 with TRBJ1-4, with D possibly matching TRBD1 (5 bases). This CDR3 has 16 residues. Germline V gives CDR1 MNHEY, CDR2 SMNVEV (reference sequence). V was shortened by 3 bases and J by 10 bases, with 21 bases between the two germline ends. CDR3 DNA: TGTGCCAGCAGTTTCGGTTGGGGCAGGGTTGGAGGAAAACTGTTTTTT. Translating gives CASSFGWGRVGGKLFF.

DNA of the CDR3: TGCGCCAGCAGTGAACAGGGCCACACCGGGGGTGAGCAGTTCTTC. Translated, it gives CASSEQGHTGGEQFF. V gene TRBV10-1 combines with J gene TRBJ2-1; either TRBD1 or TRBD2 may fit D (6 bases each). Germline CDR1 WNHNN, CDR2 SYGVQD (reference sequence). The CDR3 covers 15 residues. V was trimmed by 3 bases and J by 9 bases, leaving 18 bases between them.

The V gene is TRBV5-1, the J gene TRBJ1-4, with 10 bases aligning to TRBD1. The CDR3 loop spans 16 amino acids. Germline V gene lookup returns CDR1 SGHRS and CDR2 YFSETQ. V dropped 4 bases and J dropped 7; count of bases not matched to a gene: 10. In DNA, the CDR3 is TGCGCCAGCAGCGTGGCCCCGGGACAGGGGAGTGAAAAACTGTTTTTT. Translated: CASSVAPGQGSEKLFF.

The J gene is TRBJ2-7, the V gene TRBV15, with D tentatively TRBD2 (5 bases). V lost 4 bases to trimming and J lost 3 bases, with 13 bases between them. There are 14 residues in the CDR3. Germline V gene sequence: CDR1 LNHNV, CDR2 YYDKDF (reference sequence). CDR3 DNA: TGTGCCACCAGCATCGGACTGGTGGGCTACGAGCAGTACTTC. Translating it yields CATSIGLVGYEQYF.

This clone was observed once. J is TRBJ1-5 and V is TRBV28, with D possibly matching TRBD2 (5 bases). The assigned J gene may be wrong: the sequence end matches TRBJ2-3 better. The CDR3 contains 14 residues. The V gene's germline CDR1 is MDHEN and CDR2 SYDVKM. CDR3: CASSFRDSYQPQYF. CDR3 coding DNA: TGTGCCAGCAGTTTTCGGGATTCTTATCAGCCCCAGTATTTT.

The chain links TRBV11-2 to TRBJ2-7, with 9 positions matching TRBD2. CDR3 size: 16 residues. The V gene end was trimmed by 5 bases and the J gene end by 4 bases; junction bases not matched to a gene: 12. Germline-derived CDR1 and CDR2 are SGHAT and FQNNGV. Written as DNA, the CDR3 is TGTGCCAGCAGCGGGGACCGGGCGGGAGGGCCTTACGAGCAGTACTTC. It codes for CASSGDRAGGPYEQYF.

This clone showed up just a few times. The gene calls are TRBV18 and TRBJ1-5; D unclear. Germline V gene data show CDR1 as KGHSH and CDR2 as LQKENI. V lost 8 bases and J 3 bases, leaving 17 bases between the germline ends. The CDR3 loop spans 15 amino acids. The CDR3 DNA follows: TGTGCCAGCACTTTTTCACCGGGAGCCAATCAGCCCCAGCATTTT. It yields the protein CASTFSPGANQPQHF.

The J gene is TRBJ2-1, the V gene TRBV7-2; TRBD2 aligns across 8 bases. This CDR3 comprises 15 residues. The germline CDR1 and CDR2 sequences are SGHTA and FQGNSA. Trimming at V came to 6 bases and at J to 4 bases, leaving 8 bases not matched to a gene. CDR3 residues: CASSFRTSTYNEQFF. CDR3 sequence (DNA): TGTGCCAGCAGTTTCCGGACTAGCACTTACAATGAGCAGTTCTTC.

The V call is TRBV27, the J call TRBJ2-7; perhaps D is TRBD1 or TRBD2 (5 bases each). Germline CDR1 and CDR2: MNHEY and SMNVEV (reference sequence). V was clipped by 2 bases and J by 4 bases, with 12 bases between them. CDR3 size: 14 residues. For the CDR3, the DNA is TGTGCCAGCAGTTTAATGGGACGGAGGTACGAGCAGTACTTC. Protein: CASSLMGRRYEQYF.

The CDR3 loop is CASSRARDRRTSGPYEQYF. DNA of the CDR3: TGTGCCAGCAGCCGTGCTAGGGACAGACGGACTAGCGGGCCGTACGAGCAGTACTTC. This rearrangement joins TRBV5-8 to TRBJ2-7; 11 bases map to TRBD2. Germline V gene data show CDR1 as SGHTS and CDR2 as YDEGEE. Trimming removed 4 bases from V and 4 bases from J; junction bases left unmatched: 19. CDR3 length equals 19 residues.

The chain has TRBV6-1 and TRBJ2-7; 8 nucleotides line up with TRBD1. CDR3 length: 15 residues. The ends lost 4 bases at V and 2 bases at J; junction bases unmatched: 7. Germline-derived CDR1 and CDR2 are MNHNS and SASEGT. For the CDR3, the DNA is TGTGCCAGCAGTGCGAGACAGGGGCCCACCTACGAGCAGTACTTC. Translation gives CASSARQGPTYEQYF.

This chain connects TRBV6-5 to TRBJ1-5; 8 nucleotides line up with TRBD1. The V gene end was trimmed by 6 bases and the J gene end by 4 bases; junction bases not matched to a gene: 8. The CDR3 covers 15 residues. The germline gives CDR1 MNHEY, CDR2 SVGAGI. In nucleotides, the CDR3 is TGTGCCAGCAGACCGGGACAGGTGAGAAATCAGCCCCAGCATTTT. This encodes CASRPGQVRNQPQHF.

The rearrangement joins TRBV15 to TRBJ1-4, with unresolved D. Trimming took off 0 bases at V and 10 bases at J, with 15 bases between the two ends. The CDR3 is 15 residues long. Germline V gene lookup returns CDR1 LNHNV and CDR2 YYDKDF (reference sequence). CDR3 bases: TGTGCCACCAGCAGAGATCTAGGCGGGTTTGGAAAACTGTTTTTT. The encoded protein is CATSRDLGGFGKLFF.

This clone was detected a few times. This CDR3 reads CASSEGLSNLAFF. CDR3 DNA sequence: TGTGCCAGCAGTGAAGGACTGAGTAACTTGGCTTTCTTT. V usage is TRBV2 and J usage is TRBJ1-1; D ambiguous. Trimming pared 1 base from V and 11 bases from J, leaving 14 bases between. Germline V gene sequence: CDR1 SNHLY, CDR2 FYNNEI. The length of the CDR3 is 13 residues.

The genes are TRBV7-5 and TRBJ2-5; TRBD2, the D gene given by the table, was not confirmed from the DNA. TRBV7-5 is annotated as a pseudogene. The CDR3 is made up of 23 amino acids. CDR3 sequence reads: CVRSLGQGRRQTWTSGRDETQYF. The CDR3 DNA reads as TGTGTCAGAAGCTTAGGCCAGGGCCGGAGACAAACCTGGACTAGCGGGAGAGATGAGACCCAGTACTTC.

The chain joins TRBV18 to TRBJ2-7; a weak D match, TRBD2 (5 bases). Germline V lookup: CDR1 KGHSH, CDR2 LQKENI. The V end lost 4 bases, the J end lost 6 bases, and 10 bases lay between the germline ends. The CDR3 sequence is 12 residues long. The CDR3 DNA follows: TGTGCCAGCTCACGGGATCGGGGCGAGCAGTACTTC. It codes for CASSRDRGEQYF.

This clone was seen a single time. This CDR3 reads CASSVGLGTDTQYF. CDR3 nucleotide sequence: TGTGCCAGCAGCGTCGGACTGGGCACAGATACGCAGTATTTT. The chain recombines TRBV7-3 with TRBJ2-3, with D maybe TRBD2 (5 bases). The germline V and J ends were trimmed by 5 bases and 1 base, with 10 bases remaining between them. Germline V CDR1 and CDR2: SGHTA, FQGTGA. This CDR3 spans 14 amino acids.

A remark on this clone: The same CDR3 can be traced to other DNA sequences in this sample. The chain is built from TRBV6-1 and TRBJ1-5, with a weak D call TRBD1 (6 bases). The CDR3 consists of 14 residues. Trimming removed 4 bases at V and 2 bases at J, with 9 bases between. Germline CDR1 MNHNS, CDR2 SASEGT. The CDR3 bases are TGTGCCAGCAGTGGAGGGGGTGGCAATCAGCCCCAGCATTTT. As protein: CASSGGGGNQPQHF.

The rearrangement links TRBV5-1 to TRBJ1-1; D uncertain. Germline CDR1 and CDR2: SGHRS and YFSETQ. This CDR3 region has 14 residues. Trimming removed 0 bases at V and 3 bases at J, with 9 bases between. The CDR3, as DNA: TGCGCCAGCAGCTTGGTGGGGATAGACACTGAAGCTTTCTTT. Protein product: CASSLVGIDTEAFF.

The chain links TRBV11-2 to TRBJ2-7; 9 bases align to TRBD1. The CDR3 contains 15 residues. Unmatched junction bases numbered 9, after V lost 6 bases and J lost 3 bases. The germline CDR1 and CDR2 sequences are SGHAT and FQNNGV. In DNA form, the CDR3 reads TGTGCCAGCAGGCAACCGGGACAGGGACACTACGAGCAGTACTTC. This codes for CASRQPGQGHYEQYF.

A word on this clone: Different DNA sequences within this sample yield the same CDR3. This chain uses TRBV25-1 with TRBJ2-5; D call uncertain. The CDR3 spans 11 residues. Germline assignment: CDR1 MGHDK and CDR2 SYGVNS. The V end lost 6 bases, the J end lost 2 bases, and 4 bases lay between the germline ends. Written as DNA, the CDR3 is TGTGCCAGCAGCCTACAAGAGACCCAGTACTTC. Its protein is CASSLQETQYF.

V is TRBV6-6 and J is TRBJ2-5; 7 bases are shared with TRBD1. The CDR3 runs 13 residues. The trim removed 4 bases at V and 2 bases at J, leaving 1 base unmatched. Germline loops: CDR1 MNHNY, CDR2 SVGAGI (reference sequence). The CDR3 reads CASSSRGQETQYF. The CDR3 DNA reads TGTGCCAGCAGTTCCAGGGGGCAAGAGACCCAGTACTTC.

The rearrangement links TRBV11-2 to TRBJ2-4; 7 bases map to TRBD2. From germline, CDR1 is SGHAT and CDR2 FQNNGV. The CDR3 has 16 amino acids. J was trimmed by 4 bases and V by 1 base; bases with no gene match: 7. CDR3 in DNA: TGTGCCAGCAGCTTAGTGGCAGGGAGGGGTAAAAACATTCAGTACTTC. It yields the protein CASSLVAGRGKNIQYF.

DNA of the CDR3: TGTGCCAGCAGCGCGTACAGGGGTGGGGATACGCAGTATTTT. As protein: CASSAYRGGDTQYF. V gene TRBV9 combines with J gene TRBJ2-3, with 7 bases aligning to TRBD1. This CDR3 contains 14 residues. CDR1 SGDLS and CDR2 YYNGEE come from the germline V gene. J was trimmed by 6 bases and V by 3 bases; bases with no gene match: 7.

V gene TRBV12-5 combines with J gene TRBJ2-3; 10 bases map to TRBD2. CDR3 length equals 14 residues. The V gene's germline CDR1 is LGHNT and CDR2 FRNRAP. J lost 2 bases, V lost 9 bases, and 5 bases had no gene match. The CDR3 bases are TGTGCTAGCCGACTAGCGGGCCCCACAGATACGCAGTATTTT. Amino acids: CASRLAGPTDTQYF. Variable domain in full (rest from reference TRBV12-5 and TRBJ2-3): DARVTQTPRHKVTEMGQEVTMRCQPILGHNTVFWYRQTMMQGLELLAYFRNRAPLDDSGMPKDRFSAEMPDATLATLKIQPSEPRDSAVYFCASRLAGPTDTQYFGPGTRLTVL.